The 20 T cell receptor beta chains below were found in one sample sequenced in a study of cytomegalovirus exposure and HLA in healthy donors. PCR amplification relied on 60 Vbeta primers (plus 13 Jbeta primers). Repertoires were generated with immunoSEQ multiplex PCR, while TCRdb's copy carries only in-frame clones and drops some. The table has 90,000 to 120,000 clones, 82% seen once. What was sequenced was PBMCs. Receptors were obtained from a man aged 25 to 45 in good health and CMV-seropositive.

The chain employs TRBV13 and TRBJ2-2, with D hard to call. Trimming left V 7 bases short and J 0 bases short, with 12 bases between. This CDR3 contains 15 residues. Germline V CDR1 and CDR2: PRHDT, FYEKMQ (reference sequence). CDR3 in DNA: TGTGCCAGCACCTCCCAACGGGCGAACACCGGGGAGCTGTTTTTT. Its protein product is CASTSQRANTGELFF. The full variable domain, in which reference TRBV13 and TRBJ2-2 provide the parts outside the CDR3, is AAGVIQSPRHLIKEKRETATLKCYPIPRHDTVYWYQQGPGQDPQFLISFYEKMQSDKGSIPDRFSAQQFSDYHSELNMSSLELGDSALYFCASTSQRANTGELFFGEGSRLTVL.

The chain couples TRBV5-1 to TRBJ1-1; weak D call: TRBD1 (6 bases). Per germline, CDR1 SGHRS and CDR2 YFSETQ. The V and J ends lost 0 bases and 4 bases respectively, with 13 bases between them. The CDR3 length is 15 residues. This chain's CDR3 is CASSLDQGWATEAFF. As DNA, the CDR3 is TGCGCCAGCAGCTTGGATCAGGGGTGGGCCACTGAAGCTTTCTTT.

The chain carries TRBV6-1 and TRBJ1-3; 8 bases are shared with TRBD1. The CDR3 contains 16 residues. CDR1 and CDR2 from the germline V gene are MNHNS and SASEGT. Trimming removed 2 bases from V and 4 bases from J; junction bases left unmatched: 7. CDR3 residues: CASSEFRGPAGNTIYF. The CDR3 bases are TGTGCCAGCAGTGAATTCAGGGGGCCGGCAGGAAACACCATATATTTT.

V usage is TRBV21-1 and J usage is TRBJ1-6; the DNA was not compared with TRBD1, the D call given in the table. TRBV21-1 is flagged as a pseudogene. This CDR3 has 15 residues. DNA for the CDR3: TGTGCCAGCAGCACCGGACAGATACTGAATTCACCCCTCCACTTT. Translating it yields CASSTGQILNSPLHF.

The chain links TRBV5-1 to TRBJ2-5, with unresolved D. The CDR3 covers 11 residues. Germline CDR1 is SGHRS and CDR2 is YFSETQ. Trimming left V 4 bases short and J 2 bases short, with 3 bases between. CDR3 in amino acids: CASSQQETQYF. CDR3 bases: TGCGCCAGCAGCCAACAAGAGACCCAGTACTTC.

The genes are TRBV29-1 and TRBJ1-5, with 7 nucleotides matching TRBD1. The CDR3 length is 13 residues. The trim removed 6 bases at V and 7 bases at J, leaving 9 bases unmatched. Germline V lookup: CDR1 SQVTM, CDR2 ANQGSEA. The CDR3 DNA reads TGCAGCGTCCGACCAGGGGGAGGACAGCCCCAGCATTTT. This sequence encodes CSVRPGGGQPQHF.

The CDR3 nucleotides are TGCGCCAGCAGCTTGGACAGGGTTGAGGGGACCCAGTACTTC. This encodes CASSLDRVEGTQYF. The V and J genes are TRBV5-1 and TRBJ2-5; weak D call: TRBD1 (6 bases). The V and J ends lost 0 bases and 7 bases respectively, with 13 bases between them. CDR1 is SGHRS, CDR2 YFSETQ, per germline. The CDR3 runs 14 residues.

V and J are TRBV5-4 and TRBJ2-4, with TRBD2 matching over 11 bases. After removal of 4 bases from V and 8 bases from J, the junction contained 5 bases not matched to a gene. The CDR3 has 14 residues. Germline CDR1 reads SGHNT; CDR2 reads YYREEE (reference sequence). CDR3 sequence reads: CASSAKTSGDIQYF. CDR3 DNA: TGTGCCAGCAGCGCAAAGACTAGCGGGGACATTCAGTACTTC.

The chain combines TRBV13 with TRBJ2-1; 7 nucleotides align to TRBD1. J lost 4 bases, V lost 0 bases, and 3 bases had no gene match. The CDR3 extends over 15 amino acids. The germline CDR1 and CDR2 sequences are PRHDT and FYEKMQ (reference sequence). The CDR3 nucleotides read TGTGCCAGCAGCTTAGGACAGGGGCGTTACAATGAGCAGTTCTTC. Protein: CASSLGQGRYNEQFF. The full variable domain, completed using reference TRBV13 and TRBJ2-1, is AAGVIQSPRHLIKEKRETATLKCYPIPRHDTVYWYQQGPGQDPQFLISFYEKMQSDKGSIPDRFSAQQFSDYHSELNMSSLELGDSALYFCASSLGQGRYNEQFFGPGTRLTVL.

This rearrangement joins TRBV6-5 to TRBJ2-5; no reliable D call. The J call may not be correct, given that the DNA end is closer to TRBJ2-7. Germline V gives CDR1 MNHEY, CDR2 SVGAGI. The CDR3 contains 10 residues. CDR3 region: CASRPYEQYF. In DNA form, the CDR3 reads TGTGCCAGCAGGCCCTACGAGCAGTACTTC.

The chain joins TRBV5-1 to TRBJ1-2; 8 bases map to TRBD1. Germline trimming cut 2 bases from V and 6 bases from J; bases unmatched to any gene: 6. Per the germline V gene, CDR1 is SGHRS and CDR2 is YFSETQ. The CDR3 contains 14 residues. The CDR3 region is CASSLTGQDHGYTF. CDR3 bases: TGCGCCAGCAGCTTAACGGGACAGGACCATGGCTACACCTTC.

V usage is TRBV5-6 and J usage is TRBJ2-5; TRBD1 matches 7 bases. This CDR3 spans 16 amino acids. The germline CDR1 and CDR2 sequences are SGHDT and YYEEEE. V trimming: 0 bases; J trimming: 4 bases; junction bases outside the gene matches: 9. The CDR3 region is CASSLGGQLQGETQYF. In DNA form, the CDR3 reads TGTGCCAGCAGCTTGGGGGGACAGCTTCAAGGAGAGACCCAGTACTTC. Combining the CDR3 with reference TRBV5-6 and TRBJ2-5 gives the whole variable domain DAGVTQSPTHLIKTRGQQVTLRCSPKSGHDTVSWYQQALGQGPQFIFQYYEEEERQRGNFPDRFSGHQFPNYSSELNVNALLLGDSALYLCASSLGGQLQGETQYFGPGTRLLVL.

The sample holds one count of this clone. CDR3 protein: CASSPQGLGEQFF. In DNA form, the CDR3 reads TGTGCCAGCTCACCGCAGGGGCTCGGTGAGCAGTTCTTC. The chain combines TRBV18 with TRBJ2-1; D may be TRBD1 (6 bases). Trimming took off 3 bases at V and 9 bases at J, with 12 bases between the two ends. There are 13 residues in the CDR3. In germline, CDR1 is KGHSH, CDR2 LQKENI.

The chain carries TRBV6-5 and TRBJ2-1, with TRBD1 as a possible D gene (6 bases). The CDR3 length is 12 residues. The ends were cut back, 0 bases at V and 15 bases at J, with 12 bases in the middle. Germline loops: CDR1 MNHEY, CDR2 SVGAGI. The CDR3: CASSYSGTNLFF. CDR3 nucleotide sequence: TGTGCCAGCAGTTACTCAGGGACAAATCTGTTCTTC.

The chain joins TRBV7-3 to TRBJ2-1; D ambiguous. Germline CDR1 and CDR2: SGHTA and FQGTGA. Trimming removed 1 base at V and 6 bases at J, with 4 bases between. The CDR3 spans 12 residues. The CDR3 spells CASSLMRNEQFF. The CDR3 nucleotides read TGTGCCAGCAGCTTAATGCGCAATGAGCAGTTCTTC.

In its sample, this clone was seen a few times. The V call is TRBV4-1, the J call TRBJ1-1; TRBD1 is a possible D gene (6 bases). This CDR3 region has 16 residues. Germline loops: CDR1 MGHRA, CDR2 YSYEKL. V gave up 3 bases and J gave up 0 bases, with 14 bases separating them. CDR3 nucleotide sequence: TGCGCCAGCAGCCAGCACTCGGACAGCATGAACACTGAAGCTTTCTTT. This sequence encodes CASSQHSDSMNTEAFF.

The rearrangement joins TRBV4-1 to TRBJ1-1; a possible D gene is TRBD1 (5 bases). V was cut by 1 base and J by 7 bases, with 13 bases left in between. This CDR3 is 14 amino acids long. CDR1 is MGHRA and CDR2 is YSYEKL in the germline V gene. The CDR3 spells CASSQARGSGEAFF. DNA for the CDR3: TGCGCCAGCAGCCAAGCCCGGGGGAGCGGTGAAGCTTTCTTT.

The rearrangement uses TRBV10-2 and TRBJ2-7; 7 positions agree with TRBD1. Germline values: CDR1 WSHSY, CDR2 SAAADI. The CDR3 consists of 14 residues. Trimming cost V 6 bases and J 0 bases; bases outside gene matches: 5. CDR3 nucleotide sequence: TGCGCCAGCAGGAGACAGGGAAGCTCCTACGAGCAGTACTTC. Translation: CASRRQGSSYEQYF.

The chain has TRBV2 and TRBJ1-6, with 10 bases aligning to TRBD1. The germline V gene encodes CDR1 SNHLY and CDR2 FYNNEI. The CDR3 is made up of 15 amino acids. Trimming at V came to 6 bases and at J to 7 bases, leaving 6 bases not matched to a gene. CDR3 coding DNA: TGTGCCAGCAGCGGACAGGGGGTTTCGAATTCACCCCTCCACTTT. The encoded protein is CASSGQGVSNSPLHF.

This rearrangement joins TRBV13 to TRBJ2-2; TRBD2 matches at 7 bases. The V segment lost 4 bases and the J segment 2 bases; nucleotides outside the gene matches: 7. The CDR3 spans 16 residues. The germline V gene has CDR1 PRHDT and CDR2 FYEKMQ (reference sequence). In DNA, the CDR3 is TGTGCCAGCAGCTCAGTGACTAGCTTCAACACCGGGGAGCTGTTTTTT. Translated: CASSSVTSFNTGELFF.